Below, 3 T cell receptor beta chains from the same sample are listed, as sequenced in a study of control samples from healthy donors and cancer patients. Only in-frame clones appear in the TCRdb table, and some are missing; sequencing was by immunoSEQ multiplex PCR. The table records about 150,000 clones, 85% to 95% of them present only once. The sequenced material came from blood. These TCRs come from a man aged 40-55 years in good health.

V and J are TRBV12-5 and TRBJ1-5; D is undetermined. V lost 1 base, J lost 3 bases, and 4 bases lay in between. The CDR3 runs to 13 residues. Germline assignment: CDR1 LGHNT and CDR2 FRNRAP. In DNA, the CDR3 is TGTGCTAGTGGTTTGGCGGTCAATCAGCCCCAGCATTTT. Protein: CASGLAVNQPQHF.

V gene TRBV6-6 combines with J gene TRBJ1-1; D uncertain. The CDR3 contains 13 residues. Trimming stripped 4 bases from V and 0 bases from J, with 6 bases between. From germline, CDR1 is MNHNY and CDR2 SVGAGI (reference sequence). The CDR3 region has the DNA TGTGCCAGCAGTTTGCGATTGAACACTGAAGCTTTCTTT. It specifies CASSLRLNTEAFF.

The J gene is TRBJ1-5, the V gene TRBV24-1, with D unresolved. Germline CDR1 is KGHDR and CDR2 is SFDVKD. This CDR3 has 14 residues. The germline V and J ends were trimmed by 8 bases and 5 bases, with 15 bases remaining between them. The chain's CDR3 is CATTRGASHQPQHF. Written as DNA, the CDR3 is TGTGCCACCACTCGTGGAGCTTCGCATCAGCCCCAGCATTTT.